This TCR beta chain was observed in a study of PD-1 blockade in classical Hodgkin lymphoma. As for this clone: Its antigen is unknown.

Study-level results: Baseline diversity resembling that of newly diagnosed patients was seen in complete responders. Although disease activity or prior therapy may be involved, causes of the repertoire differences remain undefined.

Time point specified: cycle 4 day 1 (C4D1), after more than five weeks of nivolumab. Relapse was seen in all patients after autologous stem cell transplantation, and brentuximab vedotin exposure was variable. Per germline, CDR1 MNHEY and CDR2 SMNVEV (reference sequence). The length of the CDR3 is 13 residues. Trimming pared 5 bases from V and 5 bases from J, leaving 9 bases between. Sequencing used immunoSEQ multiplex PCR; TCRdb keeps in-frame clones, though not all of them. The sample carries 20,000 to 25,000 clones, over 70% recorded once. The receptor was derived from a human donor with classical Hodgkin lymphoma. This sequence joins TRBV27 and TRBJ2-2; D remains ambiguous. The sample in question was peripheral blood mononuclear cells (PBMCs), obtained before the fourth cycle of nivolumab. The CDR3 region is CASSPQATGELFF. CDR3 DNA sequence: TGTGCCAGCAGTCCCCAGGCGACCGGGGAGCTGTTTTTT.